The text below deals with one TCR beta chain. The sample belongs to a study of cytomegalovirus exposure and HLA in healthy donors. Primers: 60 Vbeta forward and 13 Jbeta reverse. Produced via immunoSEQ multiplex PCR; TCRdb's table is partial and in-frame only. The repertoire consists of some 140,000 clones, with roughly 80% occurring once and the leading ten covering around 3.1%. Germline values: CDR1 LNHDA, CDR2 SQIVND (reference sequence). CDR3 length: 14 residues. V gave up 6 bases and J gave up 2 bases, with 14 bases separating them. What was sequenced was PBMCs. This clonotype originated in a female donor in good health and CMV-seronegative. The chain recombines TRBV19 with TRBJ2-7; tentative D call: TRBD1 (5 bases). The CDR3 DNA reads as TGTGCCAGTAGAAGCGCGGACACCCCCTACGAGCAGTACTTC. The encoded protein is CASRSADTPYEQYF.